The 28 T cell receptor beta chains in this list originate from one sample, sequenced in a study of shared clonotypes between healthy human individuals. Positive CCR7 selection of CD45RO-negative cells yielded the naive CD8 cells, and terminally differentiated effector memory CD45RA+ cells were excluded. TCRdb's copy holds only in-frame clones and misses some; the assay was immunoSEQ multiplex PCR. The sample lists about 2 million clones; less than 95% were seen once. Sample: naive CD8+ T cells sorted from blood. Every receptor here comes from a man aged 18-30 years in good health.

This sequence joins TRBV30 and TRBJ1-2, with D unclear. Germline V gives CDR1 GTSNPN, CDR2 SVGIG (reference sequence). Trimming pared 2 bases from V and 4 bases from J, leaving 11 bases between. The CDR3 has 13 amino acids. CDR3 in amino acids: CAWSYGDSYGYTF. The CDR3, as DNA: TGTGCCTGGAGTTATGGGGATAGCTATGGCTACACCTTC.

Notes on this clone: Other nucleotide sequences in the sample specify the same CDR3. The chain combines TRBV5-6 with TRBJ2-7; D is perhaps TRBD1 (5 bases). CDR3 length: 13 residues. Germline lookup yields CDR1 SGHDT and CDR2 YYEEEE. Between the trimmed V and J ends, which lost 0 bases and 2 bases, there was a span of 6 bases. The CDR3 sequence is CASSLEGTYEQYF. In DNA, the CDR3 is TGTGCCAGCAGCTTGGAGGGGACCTACGAGCAGTACTTC.

This chain connects TRBV5-1 to TRBJ2-7; 7 nucleotides line up with TRBD1. Germline-derived CDR1 and CDR2 are SGHRS and YFSETQ. The CDR3 runs to 16 residues. Trimming took 4 bases from V and 0 from J; bases not matched to a gene: 10. CDR3 protein: CASSPRPGQSSYEQYF. In nucleotides, the CDR3 is TGCGCCAGCAGCCCGAGGCCGGGACAGAGCTCCTACGAGCAGTACTTC.

This chain joins TRBV28 and TRBJ2-3; no clear D. CDR1 and CDR2 from the germline V gene are MDHEN and SYDVKM. The ends were cut back, 4 bases at V and 10 bases at J, with 9 bases in the middle. The CDR3 runs to 11 residues. CDR3 DNA: TGTGCCAGCAGTTCGGTCGAACCGCAGTATTTT. Encoded protein: CASSSVEPQYF.

The gene calls are TRBV4-3 and TRBJ1-2; TRBD1 aligns across 8 bases. Per the germline V gene, CDR1 is LGHNA and CDR2 is YSLEER. The length of the CDR3 is 17 residues. Trimming removed 2 bases from V and 4 bases from J; junction bases left unmatched: 12. CDR3 DNA sequence: TGCGCCAGCAGCCAACACGGGGCGGGACAGGAGCCCTATGGCTACACCTTC. It specifies CASSQHGAGQEPYGYTF.

The V and J genes are TRBV7-9 and TRBJ2-4; D not resolved. Trimming stripped 4 bases from V and 5 bases from J, with 12 bases between. The germline gives CDR1 SEHNR, CDR2 FQNEAQ (reference sequence). This CDR3 has 14 residues. The CDR3 DNA reads as TGTGCCAGCAGCTCCCTGGGCAGACAAAACATTCAGTACTTC. As protein: CASSSLGRQNIQYF.

Concerning this clone: The same CDR3 also results from other DNA sequences found in this sample. This sequence joins TRBV28 and TRBJ2-7; no clear D. Trimming pared 0 bases from V and 0 bases from J, leaving 6 bases between. CDR1 and CDR2 from the germline V gene are MDHEN and SYDVKM. The CDR3 runs 14 residues. CDR3 residues: CASSLWGSSYEQYF. CDR3 coding DNA: TGTGCCAGCAGTTTATGGGGCAGCTCCTACGAGCAGTACTTC.

The rearrangement uses TRBV2 and TRBJ1-1; possibly TRBD1 for D (5 bases). Trimming took 4 bases from V and 8 from J, leaving 20 bases between them. The length of the CDR3 is 15 residues. In germline, CDR1 is SNHLY, CDR2 FYNNEI. Here the CDR3 DNA reads TGTGCCAGCAGTGGCTCCAGGGCTAGAAGGAAGGAAGCTTTCTTT. Its protein is CASSGSRARRKEAFF.

The CDR3 nucleotides read TGTGCCAGCAGTCCCCAGACAGGGATGAACACTGAAGCTTTCTTT. Protein sequence: CASSPQTGMNTEAFF. The rearrangement uses TRBV6-5 and TRBJ1-1; TRBD1 aligns across 7 bases. Germline CDR1 MNHEY, CDR2 SVGAGI. The V and J ends lost 5 bases and 0 bases, in that order; junction bases with no gene match: 6. The length of the CDR3 is 15 residues.

Concerning this clone itself: At one boundary the junction diverges from the germline segment, which might be a read error. The chain employs TRBV7-7 and TRBJ2-7; no clear D gene. The CDR3 spans 13 residues. Germline loops: CDR1 SSHAT, CDR2 FNYEAQ (reference sequence). In DNA, the CDR3 is TGTGCTAGCAGCCACGGGCAGGACTACGAGCAGTACTTC. Protein sequence: CASSHGQDYEQYF. The full variable domain, in which reference TRBV7-7 and TRBJ2-7 provide the parts outside the CDR3, is GAGVSQSPRYKVTKRGQDVTLRCDPISSHATLYWYQQALGQGPEFLTYFNYEAQPDKSGLPSDRFSAERPEGSISTLTIQRTEQRDSAMYRCASSHGQDYEQYFGPGTRLTVT.

CDR3: CASSIGTHYLTDTQYF. The CDR3 DNA reads TGCGCCAGCAGCATAGGGACACATTACCTCACAGATACGCAGTATTTT. The rearrangement links TRBV4-1 to TRBJ2-3; perhaps TRBD1 as D (6 bases). Trimming stripped 5 bases from V and 2 bases from J, with 17 bases between. The CDR3 has 16 amino acids. Germline V gene data show CDR1 as MGHRA and CDR2 as YSYEKL.

The chain links TRBV30 to TRBJ2-7; D possibly corresponds to TRBD2 (5 bases). Per the germline V gene, CDR1 is GTSNPN and CDR2 is SVGIG (reference sequence). The CDR3 totals 15 residues. Trimming left V 5 bases short and J 3 bases short, with 20 bases between. The CDR3 sequence: CAWGGGQVSFYEQYF. CDR3 DNA sequence: TGTGCCTGGGGTGGAGGTCAGGTGTCTTTCTACGAGCAGTACTTC.

For this clone: Other nucleotide sequences from this sample produce the same CDR3. This chain uses TRBV5-1 with TRBJ2-7; D unclear. The germline V gene encodes CDR1 SGHRS and CDR2 YFSETQ. V was pared by 1 base and J by 0 bases, with 5 bases between. This CDR3 comprises 13 residues. The CDR3 is CASSLTPSYEQYF. CDR3 DNA sequence: TGCGCCAGCAGCTTGACGCCCTCCTACGAGCAGTACTTC. The full variable domain, completed using reference TRBV5-1 and TRBJ2-7, is KAGVTQTPRYLIKTRGQQVTLSCSPISGHRSVSWYQQTPGQGLQFLFEYFSETQRNKGNFPGRFSGRQFSNSRSEMNVSTLELGDSALYLCASSLTPSYEQYFGPGTRLTVT.

Comment on this clone: At the DNA level, this CDR3 is encoded by other sequences in the same sample as well. The chain is built from TRBV9 and TRBJ1-1; D unresolved. Trimming cost V 0 bases and J 3 bases, with 9 bases left between them. In germline, CDR1 is SGDLS, CDR2 YYNGEE. This CDR3 comprises 14 residues. CDR3 nucleotide sequence: TGTGCCAGCAGCGTAGATGGACGGGACACTGAAGCTTTCTTT. Protein: CASSVDGRDTEAFF.

The rearrangement joins TRBV5-6 to TRBJ2-7; D might be TRBD1 (6 bases). The CDR3 is 14 amino acids. Deletions cut 0 bases from V and 3 bases from J, with 10 bases between. Germline CDR1 reads SGHDT; CDR2 reads YYEEEE. The CDR3 DNA sequence: TGTGCCAGCAGCTTGGGCCAGGGGATCTACGAGCAGTACTTC. It specifies CASSLGQGIYEQYF.

This rearrangement joins TRBV13 to TRBJ2-7; tentatively, D is TRBD2 (6 bases). The ends were cut back, 4 bases at V and 1 base at J, with 14 bases in the middle. CDR3 length: 15 residues. CDR1 is PRHDT and CDR2 is FYEKMQ in the germline V gene (reference sequence). The CDR3 sequence is CASSSQPGTSYEQYF. The CDR3 region has the DNA TGTGCCAGCAGCTCCCAGCCCGGGACTTCCTACGAGCAGTACTTC.

The chain uses TRBV9 and TRBJ2-1, with 7 nucleotides matching TRBD1. The CDR3 has 16 residues. Germline trimming cut 4 bases from V and 8 bases from J; bases unmatched to any gene: 15. Germline CDR1 reads SGDLS; CDR2 reads YYNGEE. CDR3 loop: CASSQVDRDSFDEQFF. Written as DNA, the CDR3 is TGTGCCAGCAGCCAAGTGGACCGGGACAGTTTTGATGAGCAGTTCTTC. Using reference TRBV9 and TRBJ2-1 for the parts outside the CDR3, the full variable domain is DSGVTQTPKHLITATGQRVTLRCSPRSGDLSVYWYQQSLDQGLQFLIQYYNGEERAKGNILERFSAQQFPDLHSELNLSSLELGDSALYFCASSQVDRDSFDEQFFGPGTRLTVL.

In its sample, this clone was seen once. The V call is TRBV9, the J call TRBJ2-1; 7 nucleotides line up with TRBD2. Germline V gene sequence: CDR1 SGDLS, CDR2 YYNGEE. This CDR3 is built from 18 residues. Trimming removed 2 bases from V and 0 bases from J; junction bases left unmatched: 11. This chain's CDR3 is CASSVEGRVASSYNEQFF. The CDR3 DNA reads as TGTGCCAGCAGCGTCGAGGGGAGGGTAGCGAGCTCCTACAATGAGCAGTTCTTC.

This clone has a single count. The chain links TRBV15 to TRBJ1-5, with D unresolved. Germline assignment: CDR1 LNHNV and CDR2 YYDKDF (reference sequence). V was trimmed by 8 bases and J by 3 bases, leaving 17 bases between them. The CDR3 spans 15 residues. The DNA for the CDR3 is TGTGCCACCGGCCCTTGGCCGGGAGCCAATCAGCCCCAGCATTTT. Protein sequence: CATGPWPGANQPQHF.

The chain carries TRBV14 and TRBJ2-1, with a possible D match to TRBD1 (5 bases). CDR3 size: 15 residues. V lost 1 base and J lost 5, with 12 bases in between. Germline V gene lookup returns CDR1 SGHDN and CDR2 FVKESK. The CDR3 DNA reads TGTGCCAGCAGCCAAGCGCAGGGTAGGGACAATGAGCAGTTCTTC. Amino acid sequence: CASSQAQGRDNEQFF.

J is TRBJ2-3 and V is TRBV15; 9 bases map to TRBD2. Germline V lookup: CDR1 LNHNV, CDR2 YYDKDF (reference sequence). Trimming removed 1 base from V and 3 bases from J; junction bases left unmatched: 2. The CDR3 has 15 residues. This CDR3 reads CATSRGAGGTDTQYF. CDR3 DNA sequence: TGTGCCACCAGCAGAGGGGCGGGAGGGACAGATACGCAGTATTTT. The full variable domain, its missing parts supplied by reference TRBV15 and TRBJ2-3, is DAMVIQNPRYQVTQFGKPVTLSCSQTLNHNVMYWYQQKSSQAPKLLFHYYDKDFNNEADTPDNFQSRRPNTSFCFLDIRSPGLGDTAMYLCATSRGAGGTDTQYFGPGTRLTVL.

The rearrangement joins TRBV14 to TRBJ2-2, with TRBD2 identical over 8 bases. The germline CDR1 and CDR2 sequences are SGHDN and FVKESK. CDR3 length: 14 residues. Losses at the gene ends were 3 bases for V and 7 bases for J; bases not matched to a gene: 4. For the CDR3, the DNA is TGTGCCAGCAGCCAGGATAGCGGGATCGGGGAGCTGTTTTTT. This sequence encodes CASSQDSGIGELFF.

This clone was observed a single time. The V and J genes are TRBV28 and TRBJ1-6; unclear D gene. V was shortened by 6 bases and J by 0 bases, with 18 bases between the two germline ends. The CDR3 length is 18 residues. From germline, CDR1 is MDHEN and CDR2 SYDVKM. CDR3 coding DNA: TGTGCCAGCAGGGAGCCCATCGACTTAAGCTCCTATAATTCACCCCTCCACTTT. Protein product: CASREPIDLSSYNSPLHF. Using reference TRBV28 and TRBJ1-6 for the parts outside the CDR3, the full variable domain is DVKVTQSSRYLVKRTGEKVFLECVQDMDHENMFWYRQDPGLGLRLIYFSYDVKMKEKGDIPEGYSVSREKKERFSLILESASTNQTSMYLCASREPIDLSSYNSPLHFGNGTRLTVT.

The chain recombines TRBV6-5 with TRBJ1-4; 8 positions match TRBD1. V shed 5 bases and J 6 bases; nucleotides not matched to a gene: 5. Germline-derived CDR1 and CDR2 are MNHEY and SVGAGI. The CDR3 runs 14 residues. CDR3 bases: TGTGCCAGCAGTCCCGGGACAGGAGATGAAAAACTGTTTTTT. Amino acids: CASSPGTGDEKLFF.

The V call is TRBV5-1, the J call TRBJ1-2, with D maybe TRBD1 (5 bases). Trimming cost V 0 bases and J 0 bases, with 15 bases left between them. Germline loops: CDR1 SGHRS, CDR2 YFSETQ. The CDR3 covers 17 residues. CDR3 bases: TGCGCCAGCAGCTTGGATCGGAGGGGTACCGCTAACTATGGCTACACCTTC. Translating gives CASSLDRRGTANYGYTF.

J is TRBJ1-1 and V is TRBV11-2, with no clear D. CDR1 SGHAT and CDR2 FQNNGV come from the germline V gene. Trimming pared 5 bases from V and 1 base from J, leaving 11 bases between. CDR3 size: 14 residues. DNA of the CDR3: TGTGCCAGCAGCCCCTACGTCGGGAACACTGAAGCTTTCTTT. Translation gives CASSPYVGNTEAFF.

The V gene is TRBV4-1, the J gene TRBJ1-6, with D uncertain. This CDR3 contains 14 residues. Deletions cut 6 bases from V and 8 bases from J, with 14 bases between. Germline assignment: CDR1 MGHRA and CDR2 YSYEKL. The CDR3, as DNA: TGCGCCAGCAGTAGAGAGGGAGAGGATTCACCCCTCCACTTT. It translates to CASSREGEDSPLHF.

The rearrangement links TRBV4-1 to TRBJ2-6; D remains ambiguous. This CDR3 is built from 14 residues. With 4 bases removed from V and 3 bases from J, the gap between germline ends came to 7 bases. The germline V gene has CDR1 MGHRA and CDR2 YSYEKL. In DNA, the CDR3 is TGCGCCAGCAGCCCTGGGGTTGGGGCCAACGTCCTGACTTTC. The encoded protein is CASSPGVGANVLTF.